This entry features one T cell receptor (beta chain) sequence. Its specificity is not known. These data belong to a study of beta chain features in type 1 diabetes. Study-level background: There was similarity between patients and healthy donors in age, gender and cell yields.

Via CD45RO/CCR7/CD25/CD127/CD95/CD27, cells of the CD4+ naive, central memory, regulatory and stem cell-like memory subsets were sorted. What was sequenced were expressed TCRB transcripts, since all of the isolated RNA had been reverse transcribed. The repertoire was sequenced with immunoSEQ multiplex PCR; TCRdb's copy has only in-frame clones and lacks some. Among hundreds of thousands of clones listed, about an eighth were seen once. Study results and caveats: For Type 1 diabetes patients, all four CD4+ subsets carried TCRB CDR3s that were moderately but significantly shorter.

Looked up from germline, CDR1 is SGHNT and CDR2 is YYREEE (reference sequence). This CDR3 comprises 14 residues. Trimming shortened V by 1 base and J by 7 bases, and 9 bases separated the two germline ends. The specimen sequenced was naive CD4+ T cells from blood. The chain links TRBV5-4 to TRBJ1-6, with D uncertain. This TCR was recovered from a woman aged 18-30 years in good health. CDR3 region: CASSLFGINSPLHF. DNA of the CDR3: TGTGCCAGCAGCTTGTTCGGGATCAATTCACCCCTCCACTTT.